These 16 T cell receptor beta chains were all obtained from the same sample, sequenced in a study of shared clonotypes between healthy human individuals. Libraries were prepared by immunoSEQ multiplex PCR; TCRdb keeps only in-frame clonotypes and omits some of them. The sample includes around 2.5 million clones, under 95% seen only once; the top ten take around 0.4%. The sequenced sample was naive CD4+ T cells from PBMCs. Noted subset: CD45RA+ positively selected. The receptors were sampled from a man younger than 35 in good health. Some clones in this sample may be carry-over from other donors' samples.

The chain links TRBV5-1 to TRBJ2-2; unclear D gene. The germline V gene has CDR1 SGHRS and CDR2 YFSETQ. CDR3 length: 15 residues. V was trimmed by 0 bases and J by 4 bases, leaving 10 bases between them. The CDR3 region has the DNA TGCGCCAGCAGCTTGGCGGTCCTGGGCACCGGGGAGCTGTTTTTT. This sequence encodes CASSLAVLGTGELFF.

The CDR3: CASSPNSAYGYTF. In DNA, the CDR3 is TGTGCCAGCAGCCCAAACAGCGCCTATGGCTACACCTTC. The V call is TRBV5-8, the J call TRBJ1-2; D unresolved. CDR1 is SGHTS, CDR2 YDEGEE, per germline. The V gene lost 4 bases and the J gene lost 4 bases, with 11 bases spanning the gap. The CDR3 runs to 13 residues.

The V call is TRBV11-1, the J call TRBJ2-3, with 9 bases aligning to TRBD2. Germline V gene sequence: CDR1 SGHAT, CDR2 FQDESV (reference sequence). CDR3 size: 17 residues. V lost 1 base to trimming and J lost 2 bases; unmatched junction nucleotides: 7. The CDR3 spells CASSLEMTSGFTDTQYF. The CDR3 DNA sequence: TGTGCCAGCAGCTTAGAAATGACTAGCGGATTCACAGATACGCAGTATTTT.

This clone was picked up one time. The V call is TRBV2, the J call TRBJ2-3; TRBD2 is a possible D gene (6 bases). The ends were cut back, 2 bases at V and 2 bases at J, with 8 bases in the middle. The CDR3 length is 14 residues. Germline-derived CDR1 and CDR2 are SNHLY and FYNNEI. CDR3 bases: TGTGCCAGCAGTGAATTAGCGGTCACAGATACGCAGTATTTT. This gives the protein CASSELAVTDTQYF.

CDR3 loop: CASSQGGVGNTIYF. The CDR3 DNA is TGCGCCAGCAGCCAAGGGGGGGTCGGAAACACCATATATTTT. This chain uses TRBV5-1 with TRBJ1-3; D may be TRBD1 (6 bases). V dropped 4 bases and J dropped 4 bases, with 12 bases sitting between them. CDR1 and CDR2 (germline): SGHRS, YFSETQ. The CDR3 extends over 14 amino acids.

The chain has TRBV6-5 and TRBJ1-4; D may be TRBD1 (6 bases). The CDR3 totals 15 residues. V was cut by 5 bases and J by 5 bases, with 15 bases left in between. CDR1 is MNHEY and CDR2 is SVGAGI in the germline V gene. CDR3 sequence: CASSPRWGRNEKLFF. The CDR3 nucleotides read TGTGCCAGCAGTCCCCGTTGGGGGCGGAATGAAAAACTGTTTTTT.

The CDR3 here is CASSLGQATNEKLFF. Written as DNA, the CDR3 is TGTGCCAGCAGCCTAGGACAGGCTACTAATGAAAAACTGTTTTTT. The V call is TRBV11-3, the J call TRBJ1-4, with 7 bases lining up with TRBD1. There are 15 residues in the CDR3. Germline lookup yields CDR1 SGHNT and CDR2 YENEEA. The trim removed 5 bases at V and 2 bases at J, leaving 5 bases unmatched.

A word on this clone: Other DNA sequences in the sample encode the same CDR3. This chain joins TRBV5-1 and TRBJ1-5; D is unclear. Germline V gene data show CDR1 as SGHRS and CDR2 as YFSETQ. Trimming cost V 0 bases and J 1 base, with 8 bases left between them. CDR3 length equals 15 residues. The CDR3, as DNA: TGCGCCAGCAGCTTGGACGGGTCGAGCAATCAGCCCCAGCATTTT. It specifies CASSLDGSSNQPQHF.

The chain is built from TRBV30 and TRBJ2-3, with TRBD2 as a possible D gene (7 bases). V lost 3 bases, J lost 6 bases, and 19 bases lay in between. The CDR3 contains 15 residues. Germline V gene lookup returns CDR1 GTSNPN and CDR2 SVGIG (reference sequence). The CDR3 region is CAWSPVGGAQDTQYF. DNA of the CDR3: TGTGCCTGGAGCCCAGTGGGGGGGGCCCAGGATACGCAGTATTTT. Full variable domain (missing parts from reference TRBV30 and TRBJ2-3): SQTIHQWPATLVQPVGSPLSLECTVEGTSNPNLYWYRQAAGRGLQLLFYSVGIGQISSEVPQNLSASRPQDRQFILSSKKLLLSDSGFYLCAWSPVGGAQDTQYFGPGTRLTVL.

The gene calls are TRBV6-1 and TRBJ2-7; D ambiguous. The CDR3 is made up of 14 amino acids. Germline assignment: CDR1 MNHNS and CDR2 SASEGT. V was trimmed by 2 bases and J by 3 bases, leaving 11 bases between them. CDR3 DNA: TGTGCCAGCAGTGAACTTTCGGCGTTCTACGAGCAGTACTTC. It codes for CASSELSAFYEQYF.

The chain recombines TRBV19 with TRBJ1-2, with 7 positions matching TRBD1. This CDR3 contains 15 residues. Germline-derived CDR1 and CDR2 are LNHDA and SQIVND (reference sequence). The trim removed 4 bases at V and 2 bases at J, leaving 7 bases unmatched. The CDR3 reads CASSTPGQRNYGYTF. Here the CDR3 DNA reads TGTGCCAGTAGTACCCCGGGACAGAGGAACTATGGCTACACCTTC.

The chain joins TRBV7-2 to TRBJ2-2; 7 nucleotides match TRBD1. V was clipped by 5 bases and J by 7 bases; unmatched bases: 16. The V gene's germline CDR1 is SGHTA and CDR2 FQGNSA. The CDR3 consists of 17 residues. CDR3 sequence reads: CASSREARGRGIGELFF. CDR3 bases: TGTGCCAGCAGCCGAGAGGCAAGGGGGCGCGGTATCGGGGAGCTGTTTTTT.

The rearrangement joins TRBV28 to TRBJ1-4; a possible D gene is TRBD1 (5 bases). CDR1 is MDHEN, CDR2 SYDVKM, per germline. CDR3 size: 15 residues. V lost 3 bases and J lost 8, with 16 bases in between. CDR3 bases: TGTGCCAGCAGTTTTGGGCGGGCAGGGAACGAAAAACTGTTTTTT. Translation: CASSFGRAGNEKLFF.

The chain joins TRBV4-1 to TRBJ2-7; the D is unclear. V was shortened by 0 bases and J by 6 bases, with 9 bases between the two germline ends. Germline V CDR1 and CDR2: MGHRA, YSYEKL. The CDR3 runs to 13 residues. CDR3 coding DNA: TGCGCCAGCAGCCAAGATGGGTTCTCCGAGCAGTACTTC. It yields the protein CASSQDGFSEQYF.

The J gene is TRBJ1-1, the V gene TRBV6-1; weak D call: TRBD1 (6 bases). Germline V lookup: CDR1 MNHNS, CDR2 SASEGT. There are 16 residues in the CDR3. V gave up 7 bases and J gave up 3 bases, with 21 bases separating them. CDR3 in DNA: TGTGCCAGCATTGAGTCGGGGGCGGTCCGCTACACTGAAGCTTTCTTT. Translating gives CASIESGAVRYTEAFF.

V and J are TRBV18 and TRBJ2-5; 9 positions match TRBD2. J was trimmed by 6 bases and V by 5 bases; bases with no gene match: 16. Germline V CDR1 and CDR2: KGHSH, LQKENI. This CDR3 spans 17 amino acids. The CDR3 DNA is TGTGCCAGCTCAAGGTATAATAGCGGGAGCACGACGCAGACCCAGTACTTC. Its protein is CASSRYNSGSTTQTQYF.